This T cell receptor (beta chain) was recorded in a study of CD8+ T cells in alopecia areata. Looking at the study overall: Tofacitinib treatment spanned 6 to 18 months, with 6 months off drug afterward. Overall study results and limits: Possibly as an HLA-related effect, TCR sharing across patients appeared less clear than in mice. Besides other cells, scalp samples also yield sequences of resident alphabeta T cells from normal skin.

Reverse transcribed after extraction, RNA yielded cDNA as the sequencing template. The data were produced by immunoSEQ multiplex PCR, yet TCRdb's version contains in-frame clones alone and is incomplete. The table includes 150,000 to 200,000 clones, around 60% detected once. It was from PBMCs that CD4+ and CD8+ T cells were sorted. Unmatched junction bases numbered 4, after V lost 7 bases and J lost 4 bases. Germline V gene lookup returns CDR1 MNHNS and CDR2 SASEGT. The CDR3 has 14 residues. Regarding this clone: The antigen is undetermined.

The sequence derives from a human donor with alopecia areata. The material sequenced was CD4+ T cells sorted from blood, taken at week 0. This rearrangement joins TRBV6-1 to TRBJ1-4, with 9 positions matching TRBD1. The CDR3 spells CASTGQGSNEKLFF. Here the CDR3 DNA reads TGTGCCAGCACCGGACAGGGGAGTAATGAAAAACTGTTTTTT.